A selection of T cell receptor beta chains follows, all from one sample in a study of cytomegalovirus exposure and HLA in healthy donors. Here immunoSEQ multiplex PCR was the method, and the copy in TCRdb shows in-frame clones only, minus some. The sample holds around 72,000 clones, around 76% seen once. Sample: PBMCs. These TCRs come from a man over 45 in good health and CMV-seronegative. Each CDR3 is given with its conserved first and last residue. A D gene is named only where the DNA matches it firmly. For some rows the clone size is stated as once, few or many, or as a class when expanded; others skip it.

d_call: TRBD1
clone_size: .
v_call: TRBV7-9
j_call: TRBJ2-7
cdr3_length: 13
cdr3_nt: TGTGCCAGCAGCGGGACAGGTCAATACGAGCAGTACTTC
cdr3_aa: CASSGTGQYEQYF

d_call: .
clone_size: .
v_call: TRBV4-3
j_call: TRBJ2-1
cdr3_length: 17
cdr3_nt: TGCGCCAGCAGCCCCAGGAGAGGCTCCACGGGGACAAATGAGCAGTTCTTC
cdr3_aa: CASSPRRGSTGTNEQFF

d_call: .
clone_size: .
v_call: TRBV21-1
j_call: TRBJ1-4
cdr3_length: 15
cdr3_nt: TGTGCCAGCAGCCACTTGGACAGGGAACAGGAAAAACTGTTTTTT
cdr3_aa: CASSHLDREQEKLFF

d_call: TRBD2
clone_size: .
v_call: TRBV10-2
j_call: TRBJ2-3
cdr3_length: 16
cdr3_nt: TGCGCCAGCAGGAAATACCCTAGCGGGGTGGCAGATACGCAGTATTTT
cdr3_aa: CASRKYPSGVADTQYF

d_call: TRBD1
clone_size: .
v_call: TRBV28
j_call: TRBJ1-5
cdr3_length: 13
cdr3_nt: TGTGCCAGCCGCAACGACAGGGATCAGCCCCAGCATTTT
cdr3_aa: CASRNDRDQPQHF

d_call: TRBD2
clone_size: .
v_call: TRBV6-1
j_call: TRBJ2-3
cdr3_length: 16
cdr3_nt: TGTGCCAGCAGTGAAGTGGGACTAGGGCCCACAGATACGCAGTATTTT
cdr3_aa: CASSEVGLGPTDTQYF

d_call: TRBD2
clone_size: .
v_call: TRBV9
j_call: TRBJ2-1
cdr3_length: 14
cdr3_nt: TGTGCCAGCAGCGTGGATAGCGGGAGAAATGAGCAGTTCTTC
cdr3_aa: CASSVDSGRNEQFF

d_call: TRBD1
clone_size: .
v_call: TRBV29-1
j_call: TRBJ2-7
cdr3_length: 13
cdr3_nt: TGCAGCGTCTCGGGACAGGGTCCCTACGAGCAGTACTTC
cdr3_aa: CSVSGQGPYEQYF

d_call: .
clone_size: .
v_call: TRBV6-1
j_call: TRBJ1-4
cdr3_length: 14
cdr3_nt: TGTGCCAGCTACACCGGGGGGCCGGGTGAAAAACTGTTTTTT
cdr3_aa: CASYTGGPGEKLFF

d_call: .
clone_size: .
v_call: TRBV10-1
j_call: TRBJ2-7
cdr3_length: 14
cdr3_nt: TGCGCCAGCAGTGAGGGGCCTGCCCAGTACGAGCAGTACTTC
cdr3_aa: CASSEGPAQYEQYF

d_call: .
clone_size: .
v_call: TRBV18
j_call: TRBJ2-5
cdr3_length: 12
cdr3_nt: TGTGCCAGCTCACCCCAACAAGAGACCCAGTACTTC
cdr3_aa: CASSPQQETQYF

d_call: TRBD2
clone_size: .
v_call: TRBV18
j_call: TRBJ2-1
cdr3_length: 15
cdr3_nt: TGTGCCAGCTCACCACCCGGGAGGGCCCACAATGAGCAGTTCTTC
cdr3_aa: CASSPPGRAHNEQFF

d_call: .
clone_size: .
v_call: TRBV30
j_call: TRBJ2-1
cdr3_length: 13
cdr3_nt: TGTGCCTGGAGTGTTTCAGGTTACAATGAGCAGTTCTTC
cdr3_aa: CAWSVSGYNEQFF

d_call: .
clone_size: .
v_call: TRBV6-1
j_call: TRBJ1-5
cdr3_length: 13
cdr3_nt: TGTGCCAGCACGGACACTTCAAATCAGCCCCAGCATTTT
cdr3_aa: CASTDTSNQPQHF

d_call: .
clone_size: .
v_call: TRBV29-1
j_call: TRBJ2-1
cdr3_length: 13
cdr3_nt: TGCAGCGTTGAAGAGGTGAGATCGAACGAGCAGTTCTTC
cdr3_aa: CSVEEVRSNEQFF

d_call: .
clone_size: .
v_call: TRBV27
j_call: TRBJ1-1
cdr3_length: 14
cdr3_nt: TGTGCCAGCAGTTTATGGGCCACTGGGGGGAAAGCTTTCTTT
cdr3_aa: CASSLWATGGKAFF

d_call: .
clone_size: .
v_call: TRBV28
j_call: TRBJ1-1
cdr3_length: 12
cdr3_nt: TGTGCCAGCAGTTGGGGGGACACTGAAGCTTTCTTT
cdr3_aa: CASSWGDTEAFF

d_call: TRBD2
clone_size: .
v_call: TRBV2
j_call: TRBJ2-5
cdr3_length: 13
cdr3_nt: TGTGCCAGCAGTGAAAGAATTACTAGCGGGAGGGACTTC
cdr3_aa: CASSERITSGRDF

d_call: .
clone_size: .
v_call: TRBV12-5
j_call: TRBJ1-1
cdr3_length: 11
cdr3_nt: TGTGCTAGTGGTTTGAGAAGCGAAGCTTTCTTT
cdr3_aa: CASGLRSEAFF

d_call: TRBD1
clone_size: .
v_call: TRBV27
j_call: TRBJ1-5
cdr3_length: 15
cdr3_nt: TGTGCCAGCAGTCCCCGGACAGGGACTTTACAGCCCCAGCATTTT
cdr3_aa: CASSPRTGTLQPQHF

d_call: .
clone_size: .
v_call: TRBV30
j_call: TRBJ1-1
cdr3_length: 14
cdr3_nt: TGTGCCTGGAGTGTGTGGGGGCGCGGGACTGAAGCTTTCTTT
cdr3_aa: CAWSVWGRGTEAFF

d_call: .
clone_size: .
v_call: TRBV10-3
j_call: TRBJ1-4
cdr3_length: 16
cdr3_nt: TGTGCCATCAGTGAGACCTGGGGGGGTGGCGGTGAAAAACTGTTTTTT
cdr3_aa: CAISETWGGGGEKLFF

d_call: .
clone_size: .
v_call: TRBV7-9
j_call: TRBJ1-5
cdr3_length: 17
cdr3_nt: TGTGCCAGCAGCTTAGCGCTGGCGGGGTTAAGCAATCAGCCCCAGCATTTT
cdr3_aa: CASSLALAGLSNQPQHF

d_call: TRBD1
clone_size: .
v_call: TRBV4-2
j_call: TRBJ2-7
cdr3_length: 18
cdr3_nt: TGTGCCAGCAGCCAGACCGGGACAGGGGGGCACTACTCCTACGAGCAGTACTTC
cdr3_aa: CASSQTGTGGHYSYEQYF

d_call: .
clone_size: .
v_call: TRBV6-6
j_call: TRBJ2-7
cdr3_length: 13
cdr3_nt: TGTGCCAGCAGTTATGGACTATCCTACGAGCAGTACTTC
cdr3_aa: CASSYGLSYEQYF

d_call: TRBD2
clone_size: .
v_call: TRBV15
j_call: TRBJ2-7
cdr3_length: 16
cdr3_nt: TGTGCCACCAGCAGAGATCACTCGATCGCGGGGGTCGAGCAGTACTTC
cdr3_aa: CATSRDHSIAGVEQYF

d_call: .
clone_size: .
v_call: TRBV6-6
j_call: TRBJ1-1
cdr3_length: 14
cdr3_nt: TGTGCCAGCAGTTACAGGGGTGGGAACACTGAAGCTTTCTTT
cdr3_aa: CASSYRGGNTEAFF

d_call: .
clone_size: .
v_call: TRBV9
j_call: TRBJ1-4
cdr3_length: 14
cdr3_nt: TGTGCCAGCAGCCCCCGCACGACAGTAGAAAAACTGTTTTTT
cdr3_aa: CASSPRTTVEKLFF

d_call: TRBD1
clone_size: .
v_call: TRBV7-7
j_call: TRBJ2-7
cdr3_length: 14
cdr3_nt: TGTGCTAGCAGCCCAAACCCGACAGGGAACGAGCAGTACTTC
cdr3_aa: CASSPNPTGNEQYF

d_call: .
clone_size: .
v_call: TRBV6-6
j_call: TRBJ1-5
cdr3_length: 12
cdr3_nt: TGTGCCAGCCAGAGGGTGAATCAGCCCCAGCATTTT
cdr3_aa: CASQRVNQPQHF

d_call: TRBD1
clone_size: few
v_call: TRBV6-5
j_call: TRBJ1-6
cdr3_length: 15
cdr3_nt: TGTGCCAGCAGTTACTCTCGACAGGGGGACTCACCCCTCCACTTT
cdr3_aa: CASSYSRQGDSPLHF